This T cell receptor beta chain was captured by sequencing in a study of identical twins. TCRdb independently ran MiXCR on the 5' RACE reads; one entry per CDR3 protein. Here the sample spans 250,000 or so distinct CDR3 sequences, around 8.3% being singletons. This clonotype was counted at least ten times. The data were also submitted as part of a second study, on yellow fever vaccine responses in identical twins.

This TCR derives from a woman aged 18-29 years in good health. Sequenced: CD8+ T cells sorted from blood.

The chain's CDR3 is CSVETLGEETQYF. The CDR3 DNA sequence: TGCAGCGTTGAAACCCTAGGGGAAGAGACCCAGTACTTC. The chain recombines TRBV29-1 with TRBJ2-5; D is possibly TRBD1 (5 bases). The CDR3 length is 13 residues. V was clipped by 2 bases and J by 3 bases, with 10 bases between them. Germline lookup yields CDR1 SQVTM and CDR2 ANQGSEA.